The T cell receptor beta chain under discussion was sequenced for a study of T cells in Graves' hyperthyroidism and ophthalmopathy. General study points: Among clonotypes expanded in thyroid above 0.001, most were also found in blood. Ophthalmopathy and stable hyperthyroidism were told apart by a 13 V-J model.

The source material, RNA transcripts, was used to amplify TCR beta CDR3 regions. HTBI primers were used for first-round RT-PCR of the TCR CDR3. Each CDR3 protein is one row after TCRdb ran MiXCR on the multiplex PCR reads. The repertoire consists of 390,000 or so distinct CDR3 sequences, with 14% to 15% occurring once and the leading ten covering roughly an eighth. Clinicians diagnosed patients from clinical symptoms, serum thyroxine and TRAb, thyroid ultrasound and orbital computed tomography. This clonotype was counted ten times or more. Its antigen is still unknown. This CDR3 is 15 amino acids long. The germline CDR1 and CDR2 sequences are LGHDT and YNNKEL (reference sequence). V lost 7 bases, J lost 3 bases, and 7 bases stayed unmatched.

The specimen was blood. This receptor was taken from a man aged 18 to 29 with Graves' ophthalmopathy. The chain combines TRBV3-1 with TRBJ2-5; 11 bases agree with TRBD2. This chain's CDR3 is CASTPSGGPEETQYF. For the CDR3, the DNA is TGTGCCAGCACCCCTAGCGGGGGGCCTGAAGAGACCCAGTACTTC.